A selection of T cell receptor beta chains follows, all from one sample in a study of shared clonotypes between healthy human individuals. Generated by immunoSEQ multiplex PCR, the TCRdb table keeps only in-frame clones and is missing some. The repertoire consists of about 2.2 million clones, with 90% to 95% occurring once and the leading ten covering under 2%. The material sequenced was naive CD8+ T cells from PBMCs. The receptor source for this set is a man between 18 and 29 years old in good health. Some clones in this sample may be carry-over from other donors' samples. The CDR3 runs from the conserved cysteine through the conserved F or W. A D gene is named only where the DNA matches it firmly. Some rows mark clone size as missing; the rest say once, few, many or name a class of expanded clone.

j_call,clone_size,d_call,v_call,cdr3_nt,cdr3_aa
TRBJ1-1,-,-,TRBV5-6,TGTGCCAGCAGCGCACCCGGGACCGAAAAGAACACTGAAGCTTTCTTT,CASSAPGTEKNTEAFF
TRBJ2-2,-,-,TRBV13,TGTGCCAGCAAAGAAATTTTGCAGCAGGGGGAGCTGTTTTTT,CASKEILQQGELFF
TRBJ2-7,-,-,TRBV27,TGTGCCAGCAGTTTCCTGGACCGGGCAGACGAGCAGTACTTC,CASSFLDRADEQYF
TRBJ1-4,-,-,TRBV27,TGTGCCAGCAGTTTATTGGGAGCAACTAATGAAAAACTGTTTTTT,CASSLLGATNEKLFF
TRBJ1-2,once,TRBD1,TRBV27,TGTGCCAGCAGGACGCGGACAGGGCCAGCTAACTATGGCTACACCTTC,CASRTRTGPANYGYTF
TRBJ2-7,-,-,TRBV4-1,TGCGCCAGCAGCCAAGTCAACAGGGTAGAGCAGTACTTC,CASSQVNRVEQYF
TRBJ1-3,-,-,TRBV13,TGTGCCAGCAGCAAGGAGGGGGGGAGCGCCTCTGGAAACACCATATATTTT,CASSKEGGSASGNTIYF
TRBJ2-3,-,TRBD2,TRBV27,TGTGCCAGCAGTCCTTGGGATCAGGGAGGGTATACGCAGTATTTT,CASSPWDQGGYTQYF
TRBJ1-1,-,TRBD1,TRBV7-9,TGTGCCAGCAGCTTGGGGACAGGAGAGAACACTGAAGCTTTCTTT,CASSLGTGENTEAFF
TRBJ2-1,-,-,TRBV28,TGTGCCAGCAGTTTGACGGGCTACAATGAGCAGTTCTTC,CASSLTGYNEQFF
TRBJ2-7,-,-,TRBV28,TGTGCCAGCAGTAACGACAGGAGACCTTACGAGCAGTACTTC,CASSNDRRPYEQYF
TRBJ1-2,-,-,TRBV7-2,TGTGCCAGCAGCTTAGAACGGGGACGGTACTATGGCTACACCTTC,CASSLERGRYYGYTF
TRBJ1-5,-,TRBD1,TRBV7-8,TGTGCCAGCAGCTCGAGGGACAGTCACAATCAGCCCCAGCATTTT,CASSSRDSHNQPQHF
TRBJ2-2,-,-,TRBV7-6,TGTGCCAGCAGCTTATCCCAGCGGCAGAACACCGGGGAGCTGTTTTTT,CASSLSQRQNTGELFF
TRBJ1-1,-,-,TRBV19,TGTGCCAGTGGGGGGGGCACCGTGAACACTGAAGCTTTCTTT,CASGGGTVNTEAFF
TRBJ1-2,-,TRBD1,TRBV14,TGTGCCAGCAGCCCCACAGGGGTCCATGGCTACACCTTC,CASSPTGVHGYTF
TRBJ1-1,once,-,TRBV27,TGTGCCAGCAGGTCCGCCGGGGCCTGGGGGAACACTGAAGCTTTCTTT,CASRSAGAWGNTEAFF
TRBJ2-7,-,-,TRBV27,TGTGCCAGCAGAGAGGGGTTGGGCCACGAGCAGTACTTC,CASREGLGHEQYF
TRBJ2-7,-,-,TRBV6-5,TGTGCCAGCAGTTACGTCGAGAGCTACGAGCAGTACTTC,CASSYVESYEQYF
TRBJ1-2,-,-,TRBV27,TGTGCCAGCAGTTGGGGACACAATATTAACTATGGCTACACCTTC,CASSWGHNINYGYTF
TRBJ1-5,few,-,TRBV12-5,TGTGCTAGTGGTTTTGGTCAGCCCCAGCATTTT,CASGFGQPQHF
TRBJ1-2,-,-,TRBV5-8,TGTGCCAGCAGCTTGGCCCTAGGGGTCGACTATGGCTACACCTTC,CASSLALGVDYGYTF
TRBJ2-1,-,TRBD1,TRBV7-9,TGTGCCAGCAGCCGCGCCGGGACAGTTTACAATGAGCAGTTCTTC,CASSRAGTVYNEQFF
TRBJ2-1,-,-,TRBV9,TGTGCCAGCAGCGTAGGTGGGAGTGCCAGGAATGAGCAGTTCTTC,CASSVGGSARNEQFF
TRBJ2-7,-,TRBD2,TRBV5-4,TGTGCCAGCAGCGACAACCCGTGGGGTGCGGGAGGGGTCTACTACGAGCAGTACTTC,CASSDNPWGAGGVYYEQYF
TRBJ2-3,-,-,TRBV27,TGTGCCAGCAGTTGGGACACCACAGATACGCAGTATTTT,CASSWDTTDTQYF
TRBJ1-2,-,TRBD1,TRBV10-3,TGTGCCATCAGTGAGTCGGACAGGGGAGCGGTCTATGGCTACACCTTC,CAISESDRGAVYGYTF
TRBJ2-3,-,-,TRBV5-6,TGTGCCAGCAGCTTGGGTGGACGCCCTCCCGGAGATACGCAGTATTTT,CASSLGGRPPGDTQYF
TRBJ2-5,-,TRBD2,TRBV29-1,TGCAGCTCTTCAGGACTAGCGGAAGAGACCCAGTACTTC,CSSSGLAEETQYF
TRBJ2-2,-,TRBD1,TRBV27,TGTGCCAGCAGTCCAATGACAGGGGGAATGAACACCGGGGAGCTGTTTTTT,CASSPMTGGMNTGELFF
TRBJ1-5,-,-,TRBV15,TGTGCCACCAGCAGAGATGGAGGGGATTTCCAGCCCCAGCATTTT,CATSRDGGDFQPQHF
TRBJ1-1,-,-,TRBV7-2,TGTGCCAGCAGCTTAGCGGGGCGGAACACTGAAGCTTTCTTT,CASSLAGRNTEAFF